This T cell receptor beta chain was observed in a study of radiotherapy plus CTLA-4 blockade in lung cancer. The overall study: With roughly a third of patients having disease control, objective responses were seen in roughly 18%. Study-wide points: Reports identified early blood T cell clone dynamics, with interferon-beta, as the best response predictor. Clones derived from tumor TCRs expanded in blood after radiotherapy plus ipilimumab.

People whose metastatic non-small-cell lung cancer was chemo-refractory got focal radiation along with CTLA-4 blockade by ipilimumab. There are a few counts of this clone. The antigen remains unidentified. The method was immunoSEQ multiplex PCR; TCRdb's version includes in-frame clones alone and lacks a portion of them. The sample holds about 51,000 clones; approximately 80% are singletons and the top ten take about 2.2%. CDR1 MDHEN and CDR2 SYDVKM come from the germline V gene. The CDR3 has 14 residues. The V gene lost 6 bases and the J gene lost 0 bases, with 9 bases spanning the gap. The TCR originated in a human donor with non-small cell lung cancer whose response to radiotherapy plus ipilimumab could not be evaluated. This specimen consisted of peripheral blood, obtained from a patient treated with radiotherapy plus ipilimumab. The V gene is TRBV28, the J gene TRBJ1-5; D uncertain. In DNA, the CDR3 is TGTGCCAGCAGCTGGAGGTATAGCAATCAGCCCCAGCATTTT. Protein sequence: CASSWRYSNQPQHF.